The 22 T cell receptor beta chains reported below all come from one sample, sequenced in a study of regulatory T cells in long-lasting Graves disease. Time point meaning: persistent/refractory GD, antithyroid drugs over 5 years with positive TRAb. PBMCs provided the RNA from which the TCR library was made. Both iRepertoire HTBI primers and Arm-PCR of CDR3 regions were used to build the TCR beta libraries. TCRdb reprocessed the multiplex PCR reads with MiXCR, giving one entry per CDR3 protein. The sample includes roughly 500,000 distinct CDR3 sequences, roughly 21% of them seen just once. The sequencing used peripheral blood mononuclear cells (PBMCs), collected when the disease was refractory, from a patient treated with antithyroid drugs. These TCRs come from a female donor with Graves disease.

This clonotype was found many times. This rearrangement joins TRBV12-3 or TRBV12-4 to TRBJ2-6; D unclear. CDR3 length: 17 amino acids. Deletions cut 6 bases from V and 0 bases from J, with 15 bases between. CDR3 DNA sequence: TGTGCCAGCAGCCTCGAGACACATTTCTCTGGGGCCAACGTCCTGACTTTC. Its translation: CASSLETHFSGANVLTF.

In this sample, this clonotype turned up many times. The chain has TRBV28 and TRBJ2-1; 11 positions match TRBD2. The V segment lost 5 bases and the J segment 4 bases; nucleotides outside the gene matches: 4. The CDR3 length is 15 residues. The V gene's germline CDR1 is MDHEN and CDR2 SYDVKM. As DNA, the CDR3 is TGTGCCAGCAGTAAAGTAGCGGGGGGGTACAATGAGCAGTTCTTC. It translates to CASSKVAGGYNEQFF. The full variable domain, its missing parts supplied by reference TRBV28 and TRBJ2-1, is DVKVTQSSRYLVKRTGEKVFLECVQDMDHENMFWYRQDPGLGLRLIYFSYDVKMKEKGDIPEGYSVSREKKERFSLILESASTNQTSMYLCASSKVAGGYNEQFFGPGTRLTVL.

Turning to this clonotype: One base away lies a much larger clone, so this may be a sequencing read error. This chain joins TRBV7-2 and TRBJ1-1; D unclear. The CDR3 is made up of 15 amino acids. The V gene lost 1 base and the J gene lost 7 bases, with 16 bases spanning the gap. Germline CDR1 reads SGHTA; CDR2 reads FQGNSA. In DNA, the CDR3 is TGTGCCAGCAGCTTAGAGTCTATGGATCTCGGTGAAGCTTTCTTT. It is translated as CASSLESMDLGEAFF.

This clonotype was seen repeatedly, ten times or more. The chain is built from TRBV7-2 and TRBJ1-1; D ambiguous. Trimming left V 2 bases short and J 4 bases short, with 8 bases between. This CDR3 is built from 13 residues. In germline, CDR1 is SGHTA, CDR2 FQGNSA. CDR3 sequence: CASSLRASTEAFF. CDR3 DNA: TGTGCCAGCAGCTTAAGGGCCAGCACTGAAGCTTTCTTT.

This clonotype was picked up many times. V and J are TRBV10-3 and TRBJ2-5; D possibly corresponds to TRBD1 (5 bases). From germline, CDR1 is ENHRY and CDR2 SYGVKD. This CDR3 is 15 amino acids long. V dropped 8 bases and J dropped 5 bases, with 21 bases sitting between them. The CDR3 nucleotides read TGTGCCATCTCCCGAGGTAGAAGGGGCGAGGAGACCCAGTACTTC. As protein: CAISRGRRGEETQYF.

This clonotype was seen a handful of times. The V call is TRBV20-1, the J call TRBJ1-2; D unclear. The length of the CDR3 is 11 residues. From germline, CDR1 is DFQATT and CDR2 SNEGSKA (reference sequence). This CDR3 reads CSADFTYGYTF. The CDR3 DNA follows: TGCAGCGCCGATTTTACCTATGGCTACACCTTC.

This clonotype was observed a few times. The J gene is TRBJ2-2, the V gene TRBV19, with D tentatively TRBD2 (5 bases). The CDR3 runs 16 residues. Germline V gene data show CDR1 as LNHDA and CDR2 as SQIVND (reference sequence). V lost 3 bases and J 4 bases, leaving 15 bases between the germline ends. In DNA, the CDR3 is TGTGCCAGTAGTATGGTAGGAGGATCAATCACCGGGGAGCTGTTTTTT. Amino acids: CASSMVGGSITGELFF. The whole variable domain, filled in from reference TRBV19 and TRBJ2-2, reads DGGITQSPKYLFRKEGQNVTLSCEQNLNHDAMYWYRQDPGQGLRLIYYSQIVNDFQKGDIAEGYSVSREKKESFPLTVTSAQKNPTAFYLCASSMVGGSITGELFFGEGSRLTVL.

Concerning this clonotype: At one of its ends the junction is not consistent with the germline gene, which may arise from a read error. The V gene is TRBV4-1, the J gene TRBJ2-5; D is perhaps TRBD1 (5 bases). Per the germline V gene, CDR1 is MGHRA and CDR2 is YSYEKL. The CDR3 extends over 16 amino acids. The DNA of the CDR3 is TGCGCCAGCAGCCAAGGGGTCAGGCAGTGGGGCGAGACCCAATACTTC. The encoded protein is CASSQGVRQWGETQYF.

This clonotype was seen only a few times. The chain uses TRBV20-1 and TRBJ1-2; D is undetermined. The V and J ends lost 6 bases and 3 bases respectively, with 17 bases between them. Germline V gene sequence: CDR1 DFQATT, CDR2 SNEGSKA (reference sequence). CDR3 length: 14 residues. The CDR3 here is CSATDQPLDYGYTF. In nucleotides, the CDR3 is TGCAGTGCCACGGACCAGCCGTTGGACTATGGCTACACCTTC.

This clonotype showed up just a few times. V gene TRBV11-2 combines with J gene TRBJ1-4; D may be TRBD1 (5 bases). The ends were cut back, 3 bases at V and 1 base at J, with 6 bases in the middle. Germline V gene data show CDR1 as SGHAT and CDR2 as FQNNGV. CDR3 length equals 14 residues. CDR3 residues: CASSFRVTNEKLFF. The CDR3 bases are TGTGCCAGCAGCTTCAGGGTAACTAATGAAAAACTGTTTTTT.

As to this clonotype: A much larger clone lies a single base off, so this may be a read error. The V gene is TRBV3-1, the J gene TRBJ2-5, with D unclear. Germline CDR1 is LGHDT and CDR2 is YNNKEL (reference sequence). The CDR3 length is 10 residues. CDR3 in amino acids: CAGSHKTQYF. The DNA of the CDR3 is TGTGCCGGCAGCCACAAGACCCAGTACTTC.

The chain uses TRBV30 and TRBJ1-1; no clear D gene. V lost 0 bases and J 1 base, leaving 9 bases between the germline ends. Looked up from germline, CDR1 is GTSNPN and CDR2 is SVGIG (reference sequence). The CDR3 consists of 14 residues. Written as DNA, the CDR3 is TGTGCCTGGAGTGTTTCGGACCAGAACACTGAAGCTTTCTTT. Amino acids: CAWSVSDQNTEAFF.

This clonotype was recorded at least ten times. The CDR3 spells CASSWDSEETQYF. The DNA of the CDR3 is TGTGCCAGCAGTTGGGACAGCGAAGAGACCCAGTACTTC. This rearrangement joins TRBV5-6 to TRBJ2-5, with 7 positions matching TRBD1. Germline CDR1 and CDR2: SGHDT and YYEEEE. With V trimmed by 5 bases and J by 3 bases, 4 bases remained unmatched. CDR3 length equals 13 residues.

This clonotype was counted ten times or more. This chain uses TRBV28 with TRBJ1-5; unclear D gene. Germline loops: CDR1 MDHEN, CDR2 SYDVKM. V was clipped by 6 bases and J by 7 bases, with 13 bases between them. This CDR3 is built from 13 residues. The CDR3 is CASSLKPSQPQHF. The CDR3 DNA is TGTGCCAGCAGCCTCAAACCCTCCCAGCCCCAGCATTTT.

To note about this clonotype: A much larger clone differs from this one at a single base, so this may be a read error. The CDR3 DNA follows: TGTGCCAGCAGTTCGAGGGGTTGTAGCAATCAGCCCCAGCATTTT. This codes for CASSSRGCSNQPQHF. The chain is built from TRBV28 and TRBJ1-5; tentative D call: TRBD1 (5 bases). The CDR3 loop spans 15 amino acids. Germline assignment: CDR1 MDHEN and CDR2 SYDVKM. V gave up 4 bases and J gave up 0 bases, with 10 bases separating them.

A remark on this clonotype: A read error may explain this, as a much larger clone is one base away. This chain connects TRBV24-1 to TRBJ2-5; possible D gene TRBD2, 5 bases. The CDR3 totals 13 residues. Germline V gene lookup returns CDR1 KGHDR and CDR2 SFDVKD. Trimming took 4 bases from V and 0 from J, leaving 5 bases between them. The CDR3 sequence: CATSDGNQETQYF. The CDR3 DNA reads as TGTGCCACCAGTGACGGGAACCAAGAGACCCAGTACTTC.

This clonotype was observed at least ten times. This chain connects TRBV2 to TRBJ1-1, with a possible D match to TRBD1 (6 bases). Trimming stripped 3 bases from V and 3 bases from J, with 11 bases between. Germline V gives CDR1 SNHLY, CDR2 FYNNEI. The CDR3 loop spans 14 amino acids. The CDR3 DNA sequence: TGTGCCAGCAGTGACCAGGGGCCCGACACTGAAGCTTTCTTT. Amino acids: CASSDQGPDTEAFF.

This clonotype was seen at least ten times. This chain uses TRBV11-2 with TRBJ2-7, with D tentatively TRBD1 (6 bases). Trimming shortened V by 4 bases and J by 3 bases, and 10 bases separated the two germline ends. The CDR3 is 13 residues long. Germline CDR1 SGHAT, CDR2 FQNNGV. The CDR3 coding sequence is TGTGCCAGCAGCTCCGGACAGCGCTACGAGCAGTACTTC. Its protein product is CASSSGQRYEQYF. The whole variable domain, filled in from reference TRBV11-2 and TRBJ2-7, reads EAGVAQSPRYKIIEKRQSVAFWCNPISGHATLYWYQQILGQGPKLLIQFQNNGVVDDSQLPKDRFSAERLKGVDSTLKIQPAKLEDSAVYLCASSSGQRYEQYFGPGTRLTVT.

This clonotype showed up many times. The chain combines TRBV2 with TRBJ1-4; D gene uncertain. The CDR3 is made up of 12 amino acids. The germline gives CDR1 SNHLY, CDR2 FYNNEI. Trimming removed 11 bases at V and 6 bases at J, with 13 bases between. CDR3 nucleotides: TGTGCCCTCATGGGAAGCTATGAAAAACTGTTTTTT. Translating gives CALMGSYEKLFF.

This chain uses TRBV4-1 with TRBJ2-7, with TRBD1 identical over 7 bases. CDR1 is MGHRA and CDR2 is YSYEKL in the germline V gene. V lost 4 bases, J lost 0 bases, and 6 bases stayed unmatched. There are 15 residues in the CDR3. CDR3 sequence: CASSPGTANSYEQYF. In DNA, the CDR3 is TGCGCCAGCAGCCCCGGGACAGCCAACTCCTACGAGCAGTACTTC.

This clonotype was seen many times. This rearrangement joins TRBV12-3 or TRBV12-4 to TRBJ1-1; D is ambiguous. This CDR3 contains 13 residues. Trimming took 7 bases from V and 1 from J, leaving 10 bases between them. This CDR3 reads CASINPPNTEAFF. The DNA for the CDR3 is TGTGCCAGCATAAACCCACCGAACACTGAAGCTTTCTTT.

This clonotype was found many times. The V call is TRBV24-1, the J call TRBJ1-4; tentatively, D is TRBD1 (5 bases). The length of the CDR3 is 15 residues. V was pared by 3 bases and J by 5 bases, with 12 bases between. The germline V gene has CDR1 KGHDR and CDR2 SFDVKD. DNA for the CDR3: TGTGCCACCAGTGATGGGGCGGATCCGAATGAAAAACTGTTTTTT. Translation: CATSDGADPNEKLFF.